This is a list of T cell receptor beta chains from one sample in a study of beta chain features in type 1 diabetes. Assay used: immunoSEQ multiplex PCR; TCRdb lists only in-frame clones, some missing. The sample includes 600,000 to 700,000 clones, around 12% of them seen just once. The sample taken for sequencing was naive CD4+ T cells from blood. The receptors shown here come from a man between 25 and 39 years old with type 1 diabetes. Each CDR3 is given with its conserved first and last residue. The D gene is left open where the match is weak. The listing skips clone size in some rows; elsewhere it reads once, few, many or a size class.

V	J	size	D	CDR3	DNA
TRBV30	TRBJ2-5	few	-	CAWSGPSQETQYF	TGTGCCTGGAGTGGGCCTTCCCAAGAGACCCAGTACTTC
TRBV2	TRBJ2-6	-	-	CATPSEGRSGANVLTF	TGTGCCACCCCATCAGAAGGACGCTCTGGGGCCAACGTCCTGACTTTC
TRBV29-1	TRBJ2-4	few	-	CSGSYTGDIQYF	TGCAGCGGCTCCTATACCGGGGACATTCAGTACTTC
TRBV27	TRBJ1-5	-	TRBD1	CPPVRDSHPYSNQPQHF	TGTCCACCGGTACGGGACAGCCACCCTTATAGCAATCAGCCCCAGCATTTT
TRBV28	TRBJ2-3	few	-	CASTTGGGPGTDTQYF	TGTGCCAGCACCACAGGGGGGGGGCCCGGCACAGATACGCAGTATTTT
TRBV7-2	TRBJ2-1	few	-	CASSKTRNSYNEQFF	TGTGCCAGCAGCAAGACTAGAAATTCCTACAATGAGCAGTTCTTC
TRBV4-3	TRBJ2-7	-	-	CASSRETGSYEQYF	TGCGCCAGCAGCCGAGAGACAGGCTCCTACGAGCAGTACTTC
TRBV5-1	TRBJ2-7	few	-	CASSAYSYEQYF	TGCGCCAGCAGCGCGTATTCCTACGAGCAGTACTTC
TRBV7-2	TRBJ2-3	-	-	CASSRAVRAITQYF	TGTGCCAGCAGCCGCGCCGTTAGGGCTATTACGCAGTATTTT
TRBV29-1	TRBJ1-2	few	-	CSRDSGEGYGYTF	TGCAGCCGGGACTCGGGGGAGGGCTATGGCTACACCTTC
TRBV6-6	TRBJ1-5	-	-	CASSSSGSAGNQPQHF	TGTGCCAGCAGTTCCTCAGGATCTGCTGGCAATCAGCCCCAGCATTTT
TRBV7-9	TRBJ1-4	few	-	CASSRWTDSGEKLFF	TGTGCCAGCAGTCGATGGACCGACTCGGGTGAAAAACTGTTTTTT
TRBV4-2	TRBJ1-3	few	-	CASSQSQFGFTGNTIYF	TGTGCCAGCAGCCAATCCCAGTTCGGGTTTACTGGAAACACCATATATTTT
TRBV18	TRBJ1-2	-	-	CASSPPGSEGYGYTF	TGTGCCAGCTCACCACCCGGGTCCGAGGGCTATGGCTACACCTTC
TRBV7-2	TRBJ1-1	-	-	CASSPRGAEAFF	TGTGCCAGCAGCCCTCGGGGCGCTGAAGCTTTCTTT
TRBV6-5	TRBJ2-3	few	-	CASSRVTDTQYF	TGTGCCAGCAGCCGAGTCACAGATACGCAGTATTTT
TRBV11-3	TRBJ2-1	-	-	CASSLFDREQFF	TGTGCCAGCAGCTTGTTCGACAGGGAGCAGTTCTTC
TRBV6-6	TRBJ2-5	few	-	CASSGPIETQYF	TGTGCCAGCAGCGGGCCCATTGAGACCCAGTACTTC
TRBV7-9	TRBJ2-3	few	-	CASSPGGRDTDTQYF	TGTGCCAGCAGCCCTGGGGGAAGGGACACAGATACGCAGTATTTT
TRBV7-6	TRBJ2-1	-	-	CASSPALDSLPPQFF	TGTGCCAGCAGCCCCGCCTTGGACAGCCTTCCACCTCAGTTCTTC
TRBV5-1	TRBJ1-2	-	-	CASSLDGGDYGYTF	TGCGCCAGCAGCTTGGATGGGGGCGACTATGGCTACACCTTC
TRBV9	TRBJ2-2	-	-	CASSPRAVNTGELFF	TGTGCCAGCAGCCCCCGGGCGGTGAACACCGGGGAGCTGTTTTTT
TRBV21-1	TRBJ2-3	few	-	CASSKGGDTQYF	TGTGCCAGCAGCAAAGGGGGAGATACGCAGTATTTT
TRBV18	TRBJ1-2	-	TRBD1	CASSPNRGNNYGYTF	TGTGCCAGCTCACCAAACAGGGGGAACAACTATGGCTACACCTTC
TRBV4-2	TRBJ2-5	-	-	CASSQRAEETQYF	TGTGCCAGCAGCCAGCGCGCAGAAGAGACCCAGTACTTC
TRBV18	TRBJ2-5	-	TRBD1	CASNPGQGAWETQYF	TGTGCCAGCAATCCGGGACAGGGGGCTTGGGAGACCCAGTACTTC
TRBV28	TRBJ1-2	few	-	CASSLQKDGYTF	TGTGCCAGCAGTCTTCAAAAGGATGGCTACACCTTC